This entry lists 9 T cell receptor beta chains sequenced from one sample in a study of T cell repertoires in cytomegalovirus infection. TCRdb re-called the reads through MiXCR, storing one row per CDR3 protein. The table lists about 250,000 distinct CDR3 sequences, roughly an eighth of them singletons. Sequenced material: PBMCs. The receptors derive from a human donor in good health (CMV status not recorded). Some clones in this sample may be carry-over from other donors' samples.

This clonotype was detected ten times or more. The chain combines TRBV6-2 or TRBV6-3 with TRBJ2-4, with unresolved D. Germline CDR1 MNHEY, CDR2 SVGEGT. V shed 6 bases and J shed 8 bases, with 14 bases lying between them. CDR3 length: 13 amino acids. The CDR3 loop reads CASRDPGGDIQYF. The CDR3 nucleotides read TGTGCCAGCAGAGATCCGGGTGGAGACATTCAGTACTTC.

This clonotype was seen only a few times. The rearrangement joins TRBV7-2 to TRBJ2-3; no clear D gene. V gave up 3 bases and J gave up 9 bases, with 10 bases separating them. The CDR3 loop spans 12 amino acids. In germline, CDR1 is SGHTA, CDR2 FQGNSA. The CDR3 DNA follows: TGTGCCAGCAGCTTCGGCGTGGGAACGCAGTATTTT. Protein: CASSFGVGTQYF. Drawing the rest from reference TRBV7-2 and TRBJ2-3, the complete variable domain is GAGVSQSPSNKVTEKGKDVELRCDPISGHTALYWYRQSLGQGLEFLIYFQGNSAPDKSGLPSDRFSAERTGGSVSTLTIQRTQQEDSAVYLCASSFGVGTQYFGPGTRLTVL.

As for this clonotype: A single base separates this from a much larger clone, so it may be a read error. The rearrangement links TRBV7-2 to TRBJ2-3, with 7 bases matching TRBD2. Germline lookup yields CDR1 SGHTA and CDR2 FQGNSA. CDR3 size: 18 residues. CDR3 sequence reads: CASSLDATRGGSTDAQYF. The CDR3 nucleotides are TGTGCCAGCAGCTTAGACGCCACTCGCGGGGGAAGCACAGATGCGCAGTATTTT.

At least ten counts were recorded for this clonotype. V gene TRBV12-3 or TRBV12-4 combines with J gene TRBJ1-2; 7 bases match TRBD1. The CDR3 consists of 15 residues. The ends lost 5 bases at V and 4 bases at J; junction bases unmatched: 10. CDR3 amino acids: CASSPSGTAGYGYTF. The CDR3 bases are TGTGCCAGCAGTCCTAGCGGGACAGCAGGCTATGGCTACACCTTC.

This clonotype occurred many times. This chain joins TRBV7-2 and TRBJ2-5; D not resolved. Germline V gene lookup returns CDR1 SGHTA and CDR2 FQGNSA. The CDR3 totals 14 residues. The V end was cut by 5 bases, the J end by 4 bases, with 14 bases between. CDR3 amino acids: CASSTSEAVETQYF. CDR3 coding DNA: TGTGCCAGCAGCACTTCTGAAGCCGTAGAGACCCAGTACTTC.

This clonotype was counted ten times or more. The V call is TRBV2, the J call TRBJ2-1; 10 nucleotides agree with TRBD2. CDR1 and CDR2 from the germline V gene are SNHLY and FYNNEI. This CDR3 has 15 residues. V gave up 3 bases and J gave up 10 bases; unmatched junction bases: 9. The CDR3 here is CASSDVSGGSGEQFF. DNA of the CDR3: TGTGCCAGCAGTGATGTTAGCGGGGGGTCAGGGGAGCAGTTCTTC.

This clonotype was detected only a few times. CDR3 sequence reads: CASSRGHRTDTQYF. CDR3 coding DNA: TGTGCCAGCAGCCGCGGACACCGCACAGATACGCAGTATTTT. The chain combines TRBV28 with TRBJ2-3; D might be TRBD1 (5 bases). Trimming shortened V by 6 bases and J by 1 base, and 11 bases separated the two germline ends. The germline gives CDR1 MDHEN, CDR2 SYDVKM. CDR3 size: 14 residues.

This clonotype was detected many times. The chain links TRBV7-2 to TRBJ2-7; 13 bases are a match to TRBD2. This CDR3 comprises 14 residues. After removal of 5 bases from V and 7 bases from J, the junction contained 5 bases not matched to a gene. The V gene's germline CDR1 is SGHTA and CDR2 FQGNSA. The CDR3 loop is CASSQTSGGLEQYF. The CDR3, as DNA: TGTGCCAGCAGCCAGACTAGCGGGGGGCTGGAGCAGTACTTC.

This chain uses TRBV5-1 with TRBJ1-1; 9 positions agree with TRBD1. The CDR3 spans 15 residues. The J segment lost 0 bases and the V segment lost 2 bases, leaving 2 bases of the junction unmatched. CDR1 and CDR2 from the germline V gene are SGHRS and YFSETQ. In DNA form, the CDR3 reads TGCGCCAGCAGCTTATGGACAGGGGTGAACACTGAAGCTTTCTTT. Translated, it gives CASSLWTGVNTEAFF. Supplemented by reference TRBV5-1 and TRBJ1-1, the full variable domain reads KAGVTQTPRYLIKTRGQQVTLSCSPISGHRSVSWYQQTPGQGLQFLFEYFSETQRNKGNFPGRFSGRQFSNSRSEMNVSTLELGDSALYLCASSLWTGVNTEAFFGQGTRLTVV.